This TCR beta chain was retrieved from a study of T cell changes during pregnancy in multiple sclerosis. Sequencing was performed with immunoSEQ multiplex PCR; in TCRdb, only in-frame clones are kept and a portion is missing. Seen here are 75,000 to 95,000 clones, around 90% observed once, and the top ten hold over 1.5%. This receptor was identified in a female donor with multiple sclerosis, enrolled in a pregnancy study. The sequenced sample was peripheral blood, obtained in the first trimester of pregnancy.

CDR3 nucleotides: TGTGCCAGTAGTAGAAGCGGGAGGGCTAGCGAGCAGTTCTTC. Translation: CASSRSGRASEQFF. The rearrangement joins TRBV19 to TRBJ2-1; 10 bases agree with TRBD2. J lost 10 bases, V lost 4 bases, and 7 bases had no gene match. Germline V gene data show CDR1 as LNHDA and CDR2 as SQIVND (reference sequence). The CDR3 has 14 residues. The full variable domain, completed using reference TRBV19 and TRBJ2-1, is DGGITQSPKYLFRKEGQNVTLSCEQNLNHDAMYWYRQDPGQGLRLIYYSQIVNDFQKGDIAEGYSVSREKKESFPLTVTSAQKNPTAFYLCASSRSGRASEQFFGPGTRLTVL.